This T cell receptor (beta chain) was sequenced during a study of immune heterogeneity within non-small cell lung tumors. There are 15 residues in the CDR3. The ends lost 7 bases at V and 7 bases at J; junction bases unmatched: 11. Germline V gene lookup returns CDR1 LNHDA and CDR2 SQIVND (reference sequence). Bulk tumor genomic DNA served as template, at 550 to 700 ng per sample. Several biopsies were collected from each primary tumor during surgery. They were spaced as far apart as possible within the tumor mass. The study cohort was described as untreated, and its members had newly diagnosed non-small cell lung cancer. They went on to have curative surgery. Study findings and constraints: Within each patient, tumor sites shared identical dominant CDR3 beta clonotypes and also held site-unique high-frequency clones. Although only moderate, the correlation of local T-cell clonality with local tumor mutational burden was significant (R 0.3 to 0.4).

The TCR beta CDR3 region underwent multiplex PCR amplification with 32 V and 13 J primers. TCRdb itself ran the multiplex PCR reads through MiXCR, one entry per CDR3 protein. This sample carries around 5,200 distinct CDR3 sequences, around a fifth of them seen once, and the ten largest clones take about a tenth. This clonotype is medium-sized by share. Antigen specificity is unknown. This receptor was identified in a woman aged 55-69 years with non-small cell lung cancer. The rearrangement links TRBV19 to TRBJ2-2; the match to TRBD1 covers 8 bases. The sequenced sample was lung tumor tissue. The CDR3 sequence: CASTRAGGFIGELFF. In nucleotides, the CDR3 is TGTGCCAGTACACGGGCAGGGGGCTTCATCGGGGAGCTGTTTTTT.